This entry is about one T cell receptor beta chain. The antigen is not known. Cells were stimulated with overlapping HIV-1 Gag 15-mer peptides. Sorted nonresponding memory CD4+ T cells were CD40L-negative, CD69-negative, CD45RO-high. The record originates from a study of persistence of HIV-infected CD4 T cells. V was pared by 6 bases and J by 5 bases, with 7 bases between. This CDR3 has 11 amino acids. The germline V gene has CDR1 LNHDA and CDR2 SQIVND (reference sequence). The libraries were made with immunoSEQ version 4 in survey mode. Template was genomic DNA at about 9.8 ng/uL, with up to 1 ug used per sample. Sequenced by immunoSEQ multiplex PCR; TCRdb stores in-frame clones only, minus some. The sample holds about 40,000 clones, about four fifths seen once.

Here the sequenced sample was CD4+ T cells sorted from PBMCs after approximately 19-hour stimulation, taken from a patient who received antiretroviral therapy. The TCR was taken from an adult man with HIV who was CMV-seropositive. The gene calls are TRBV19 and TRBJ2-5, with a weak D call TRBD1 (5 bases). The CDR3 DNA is TGTGCCAGTAGCCACAGGGAGACCCAGTACTTC. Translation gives CASSHRETQYF. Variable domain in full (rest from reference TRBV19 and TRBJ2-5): DGGITQSPKYLFRKEGQNVTLSCEQNLNHDAMYWYRQDPGQGLRLIYYSQIVNDFQKGDIAEGYSVSREKKESFPLTVTSAQKNPTAFYLCASSHRETQYFGPGTRLLVL.